Only one count was recorded for the clone carrying this T cell receptor (beta chain). Its antigen is undetermined. The V end lost 7 bases, the J end lost 8 bases, and 20 bases lay between the germline ends. The germline gives CDR1 SEHNR, CDR2 FQNEAQ (reference sequence). This CDR3 comprises 15 residues. Assay: immunoSEQ multiplex PCR; the TCRdb copy retains only in-frame clones and omits some. The repertoire consists of around 10,000 clones, with approximately 86% occurring once and the leading ten covering 15%. This specimen comes from a study of T cells after posttransplantation cyclophosphamide. A marrow graft followed busulfan-fludarabine conditioning, with cyclophosphamide on days +3 and +4. General study results and limits: TRB clonality was highly associated with recipient CMV seropositivity and reactivation. Donor CD8+ memory clones often dominated recipient blood repertoires at later times. TRB overlap between skin or GI tissue T cells and blood was limited.

The chain uses TRBV7-9 and TRBJ1-4; tentatively, D is TRBD1 (5 bases). The TCR originated in a female patient aged 50-65 years who received an allogeneic stem cell transplant from a related donor, was CMV-positive, and had no GVHD. Some T cells may have come from the graft donor. The sequenced sample was PBMCs, obtained 1,700 to 2,000 days after allogeneic stem cell transplant with posttransplant cyclophosphamide. CDR3 region: CASTRWGGEAEKLFF. The CDR3 coding sequence is TGTGCCAGCACCCGGTGGGGAGGGGAGGCGGAAAAACTGTTTTTT.